This T cell receptor beta chain was recorded in a study of CD4 and CD8 cells across lung adenocarcinoma regions. TCRdb reprocessed the PCR reads with MiXCR, giving one entry per CDR3 protein. The sample contains about 3,400 distinct CDR3 sequences, 45% to 60% of which appear only once. Localized lung adenocarcinoma, a non-small cell lung cancer, affected the donors. The germline V gene has CDR1 MNHEY and CDR2 SMNVEV (reference sequence). Trimming cost V 8 bases and J 9 bases, with 27 bases left between them. There are 16 residues in the CDR3. Specimen: CD4+ T cells from the center of a lung tumor. The chain carries TRBV27 and TRBJ2-3; tentatively, D is TRBD1 or TRBD2 (6 bases each). The source of this sequence is a female donor with lung adenocarcinoma. The CD4 and CD8 labels of this study may be unreliable. The CDR3 nucleotides are TGTGCCAGCGGGGGGTACGTGGGTGGGGACAAAGAGACGCAGTATTTT. Residues: CASGGYVGGDKETQYF.